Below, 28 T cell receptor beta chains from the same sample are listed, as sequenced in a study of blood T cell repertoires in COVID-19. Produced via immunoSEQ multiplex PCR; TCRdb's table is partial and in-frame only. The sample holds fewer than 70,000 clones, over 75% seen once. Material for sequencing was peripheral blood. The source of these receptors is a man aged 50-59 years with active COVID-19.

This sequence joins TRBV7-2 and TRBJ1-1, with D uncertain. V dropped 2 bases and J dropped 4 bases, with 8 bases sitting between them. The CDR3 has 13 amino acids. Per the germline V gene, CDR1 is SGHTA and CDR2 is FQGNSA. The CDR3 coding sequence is TGTGCCAGCAGCTTAACGGGGATCACTGAAGCTTTCTTT. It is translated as CASSLTGITEAFF.

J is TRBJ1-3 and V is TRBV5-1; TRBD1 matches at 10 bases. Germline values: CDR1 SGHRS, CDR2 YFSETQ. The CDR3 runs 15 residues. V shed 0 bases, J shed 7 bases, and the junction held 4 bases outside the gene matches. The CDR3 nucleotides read TGCGCCAGCAGCTTGGAAGGACAGGGGGTCAACACCATATATTTT. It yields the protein CASSLEGQGVNTIYF.

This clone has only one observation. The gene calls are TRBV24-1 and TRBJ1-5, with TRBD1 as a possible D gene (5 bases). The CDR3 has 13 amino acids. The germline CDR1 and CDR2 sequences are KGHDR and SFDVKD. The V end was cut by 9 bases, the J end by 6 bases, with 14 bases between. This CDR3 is CATQKVRGQPQHF. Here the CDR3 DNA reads TGTGCCACCCAAAAAGTTAGGGGTCAGCCCCAGCATTTT.

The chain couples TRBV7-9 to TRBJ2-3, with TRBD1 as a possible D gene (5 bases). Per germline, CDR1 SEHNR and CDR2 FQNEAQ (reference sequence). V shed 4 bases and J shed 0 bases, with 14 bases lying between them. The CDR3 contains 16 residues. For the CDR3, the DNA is TGTGCCAGCAGCTACCAGGGCACCACTAGCACAGATACGCAGTATTTT. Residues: CASSYQGTTSTDTQYF.

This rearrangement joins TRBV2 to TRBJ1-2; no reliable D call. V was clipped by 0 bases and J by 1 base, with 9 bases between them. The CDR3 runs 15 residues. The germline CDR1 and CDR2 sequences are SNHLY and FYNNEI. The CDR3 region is CASSEALLNNYGYTF. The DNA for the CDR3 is TGTGCCAGCAGTGAAGCGCTTCTAAATAACTATGGCTACACCTTC.

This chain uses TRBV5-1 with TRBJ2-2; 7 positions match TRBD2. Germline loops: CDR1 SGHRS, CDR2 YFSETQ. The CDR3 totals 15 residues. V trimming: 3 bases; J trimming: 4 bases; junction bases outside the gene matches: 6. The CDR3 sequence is CASSSQAGRTGELFF. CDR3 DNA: TGCGCCAGCAGCTCGCAAGCGGGACGCACCGGGGAGCTGTTTTTT. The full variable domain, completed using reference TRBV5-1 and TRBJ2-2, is KAGVTQTPRYLIKTRGQQVTLSCSPISGHRSVSWYQQTPGQGLQFLFEYFSETQRNKGNFPGRFSGRQFSNSRSEMNVSTLELGDSALYLCASSSQAGRTGELFFGEGSRLTVL.

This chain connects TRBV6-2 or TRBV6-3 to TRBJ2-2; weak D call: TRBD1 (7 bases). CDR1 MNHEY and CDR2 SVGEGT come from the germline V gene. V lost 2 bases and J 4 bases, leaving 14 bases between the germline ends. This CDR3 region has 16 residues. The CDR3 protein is CASSYRTGLLTGELFF. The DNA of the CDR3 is TGTGCCAGCAGTTACCGGACAGGACTACTCACCGGGGAGCTGTTTTTT.

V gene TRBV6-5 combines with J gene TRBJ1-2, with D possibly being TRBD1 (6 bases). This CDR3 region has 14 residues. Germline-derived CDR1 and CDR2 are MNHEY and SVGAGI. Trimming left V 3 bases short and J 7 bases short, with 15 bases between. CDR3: CASSYRRDNVGYTF. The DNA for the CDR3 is TGTGCCAGCAGTTATCGTAGGGACAACGTTGGCTACACCTTC.

As DNA, the CDR3 is TGTGCCAGCAGCTTGGTTCGGGTAGCGGGGGTTACCGGGGAGCTGTTTTTT. It is translated as CASSLVRVAGVTGELFF. The chain combines TRBV5-6 with TRBJ2-2, with TRBD2 matching 9 bases. Germline CDR1 reads SGHDT; CDR2 reads YYEEEE. The CDR3 has 17 residues. With 0 bases clipped from V and 5 bases from J, the junction kept 8 bases outside the gene matches.

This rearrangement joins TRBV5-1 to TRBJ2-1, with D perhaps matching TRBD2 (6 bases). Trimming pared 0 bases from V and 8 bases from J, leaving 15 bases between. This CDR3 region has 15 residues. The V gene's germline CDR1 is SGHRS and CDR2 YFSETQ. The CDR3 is CASSLGLVGYYEQFF. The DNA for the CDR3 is TGCGCCAGCAGCTTGGGACTAGTGGGTTACTATGAGCAGTTCTTC. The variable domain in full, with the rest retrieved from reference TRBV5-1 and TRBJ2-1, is KAGVTQTPRYLIKTRGQQVTLSCSPISGHRSVSWYQQTPGQGLQFLFEYFSETQRNKGNFPGRFSGRQFSNSRSEMNVSTLELGDSALYLCASSLGLVGYYEQFFGPGTRLTVL.

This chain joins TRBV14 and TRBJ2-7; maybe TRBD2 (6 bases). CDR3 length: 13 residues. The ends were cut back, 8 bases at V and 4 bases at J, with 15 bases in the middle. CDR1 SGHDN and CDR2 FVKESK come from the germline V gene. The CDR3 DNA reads TGTGCCAGCCGCCGGGACTCACAATACGAGCAGTACTTC. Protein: CASRRDSQYEQYF.

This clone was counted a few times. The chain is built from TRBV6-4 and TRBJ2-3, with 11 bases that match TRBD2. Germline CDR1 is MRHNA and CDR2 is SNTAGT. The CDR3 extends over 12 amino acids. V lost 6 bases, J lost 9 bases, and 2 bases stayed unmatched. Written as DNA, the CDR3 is TGTGCCAGCAGGGCTAGCGGGGGGACGCAGTATTTT. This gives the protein CASRASGGTQYF.

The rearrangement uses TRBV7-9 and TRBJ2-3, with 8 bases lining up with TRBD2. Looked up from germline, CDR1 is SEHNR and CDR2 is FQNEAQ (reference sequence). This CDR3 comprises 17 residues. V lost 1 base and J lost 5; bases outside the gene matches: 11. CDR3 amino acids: CASSLGGRAGAEDTQYF. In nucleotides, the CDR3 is TGTGCCAGCAGCTTAGGGGGCCGAGCGGGAGCGGAAGATACGCAGTATTTT.

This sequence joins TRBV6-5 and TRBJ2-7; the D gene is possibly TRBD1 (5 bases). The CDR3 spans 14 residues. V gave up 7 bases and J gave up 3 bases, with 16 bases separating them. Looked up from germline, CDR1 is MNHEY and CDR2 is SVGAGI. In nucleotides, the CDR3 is TGTGCCAGCAACCCGCCCAGGGATTACTACGAGCAGTACTTC. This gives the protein CASNPPRDYYEQYF.

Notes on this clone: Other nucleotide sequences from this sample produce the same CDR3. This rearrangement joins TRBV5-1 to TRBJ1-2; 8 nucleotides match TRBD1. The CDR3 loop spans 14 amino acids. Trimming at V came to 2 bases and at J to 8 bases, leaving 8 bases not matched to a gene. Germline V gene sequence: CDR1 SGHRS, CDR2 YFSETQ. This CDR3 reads CASSLGQGLGGYTF. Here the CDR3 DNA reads TGCGCCAGCAGCTTAGGACAGGGTCTGGGGGGCTACACCTTC.

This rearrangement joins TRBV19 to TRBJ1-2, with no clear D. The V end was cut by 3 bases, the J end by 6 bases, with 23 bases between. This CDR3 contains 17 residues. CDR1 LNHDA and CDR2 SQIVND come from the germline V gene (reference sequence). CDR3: CASSITGLPSDPHGYTF. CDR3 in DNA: TGTGCCAGTAGTATTACCGGATTACCTAGCGATCCTCATGGCTACACCTTC. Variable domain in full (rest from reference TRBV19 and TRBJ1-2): DGGITQSPKYLFRKEGQNVTLSCEQNLNHDAMYWYRQDPGQGLRLIYYSQIVNDFQKGDIAEGYSVSREKKESFPLTVTSAQKNPTAFYLCASSITGLPSDPHGYTFGSGTRLTVV.

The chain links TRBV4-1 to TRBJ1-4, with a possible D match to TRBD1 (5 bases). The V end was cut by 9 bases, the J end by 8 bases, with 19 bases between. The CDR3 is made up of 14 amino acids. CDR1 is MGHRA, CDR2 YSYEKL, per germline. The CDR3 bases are TGCGCCAGTACGACACAGGTGGGATGGGAAAAACTGTTTTTT. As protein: CASTTQVGWEKLFF.

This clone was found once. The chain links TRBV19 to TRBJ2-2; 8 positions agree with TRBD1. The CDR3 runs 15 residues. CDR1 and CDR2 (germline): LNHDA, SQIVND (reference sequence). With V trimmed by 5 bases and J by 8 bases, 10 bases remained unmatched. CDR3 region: CASSPSTGVGGELFF. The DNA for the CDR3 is TGTGCCAGTAGTCCCTCGACAGGGGTCGGGGGGGAGCTGTTTTTT.

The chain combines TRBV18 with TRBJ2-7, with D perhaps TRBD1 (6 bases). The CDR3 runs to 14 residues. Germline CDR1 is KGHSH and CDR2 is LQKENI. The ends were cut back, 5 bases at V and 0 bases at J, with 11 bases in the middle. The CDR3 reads CASSSGAPSYEQYF. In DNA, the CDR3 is TGTGCCAGCTCATCAGGGGCCCCCTCCTACGAGCAGTACTTC. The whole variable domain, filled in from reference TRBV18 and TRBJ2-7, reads NAGVMQNPRHLVRRRGQEARLRCSPMKGHSHVYWYRQLPEEGLKFMVYLQKENIIDESGMPKERFSAEFPKEGPSILRIQQVVRGDSAAYFCASSSGAPSYEQYFGPGTRLTVT.

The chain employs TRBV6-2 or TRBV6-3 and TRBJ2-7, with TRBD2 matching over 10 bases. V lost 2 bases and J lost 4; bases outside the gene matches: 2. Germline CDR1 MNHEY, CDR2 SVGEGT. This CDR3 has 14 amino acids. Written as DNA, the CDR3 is TGTGCCAGCAGTTACGGGACTAGCGTATACGAGCAGTACTTC. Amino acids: CASSYGTSVYEQYF.

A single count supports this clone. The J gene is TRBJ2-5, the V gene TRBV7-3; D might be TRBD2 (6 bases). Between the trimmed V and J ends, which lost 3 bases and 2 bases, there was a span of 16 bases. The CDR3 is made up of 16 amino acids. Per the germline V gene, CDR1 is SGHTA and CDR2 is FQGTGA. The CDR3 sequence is CASSFGVGGRQETQYF. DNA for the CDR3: TGTGCCAGCAGCTTCGGGGTGGGAGGCAGACAAGAGACCCAGTACTTC.

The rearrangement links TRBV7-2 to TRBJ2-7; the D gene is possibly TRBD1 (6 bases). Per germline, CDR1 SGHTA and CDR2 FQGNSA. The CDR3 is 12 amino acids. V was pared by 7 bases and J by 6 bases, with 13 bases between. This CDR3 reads CASTFEGGEQYF. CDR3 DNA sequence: TGTGCCAGCACCTTCGAAGGGGGCGAGCAGTACTTC. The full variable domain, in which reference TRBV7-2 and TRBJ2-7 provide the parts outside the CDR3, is GAGVSQSPSNKVTEKGKDVELRCDPISGHTALYWYRQSLGQGLEFLIYFQGNSAPDKSGLPSDRFSAERTGGSVSTLTIQRTQQEDSAVYLCASTFEGGEQYFGPGTRLTVT.

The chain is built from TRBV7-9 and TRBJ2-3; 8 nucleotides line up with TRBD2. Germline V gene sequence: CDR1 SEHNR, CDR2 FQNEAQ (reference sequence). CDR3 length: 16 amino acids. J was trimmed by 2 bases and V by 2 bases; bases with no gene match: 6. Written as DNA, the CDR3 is TGTGCCAGCAGCTTATTAACTAGCGGACTCACAGATACGCAGTATTTT. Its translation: CASSLLTSGLTDTQYF.

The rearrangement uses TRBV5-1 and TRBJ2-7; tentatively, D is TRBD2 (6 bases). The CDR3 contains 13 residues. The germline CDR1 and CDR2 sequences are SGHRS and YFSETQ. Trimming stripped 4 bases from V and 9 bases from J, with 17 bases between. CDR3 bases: TGCGCCAGCAGCGCGGGGTATGAGATTGGGCAGTACTTC. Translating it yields CASSAGYEIGQYF.

The CDR3 nucleotides are TGCGCCAGCAGCTTGGGGCCCGGTCTAGCGGGAGTCAAAGAGACCCAGTACTTC. The encoded protein is CASSLGPGLAGVKETQYF. V is TRBV5-1 and J is TRBJ2-5; 10 bases align to TRBD2. This CDR3 has 18 amino acids. V shed 0 bases, J shed 3 bases, and the junction held 11 bases outside the gene matches. Per germline, CDR1 SGHRS and CDR2 YFSETQ.

CDR3 amino acids: CASSLLQGAEAFF. As DNA, the CDR3 is TGCGCCAGCAGCCTCTTACAGGGGGCTGAAGCTTTCTTT. This chain uses TRBV5-1 with TRBJ1-1; 8 nucleotides align to TRBD1. Germline V gene data show CDR1 as SGHRS and CDR2 as YFSETQ. Losses at the gene ends were 4 bases for V and 6 bases for J; bases not matched to a gene: 5. The CDR3 spans 13 residues.

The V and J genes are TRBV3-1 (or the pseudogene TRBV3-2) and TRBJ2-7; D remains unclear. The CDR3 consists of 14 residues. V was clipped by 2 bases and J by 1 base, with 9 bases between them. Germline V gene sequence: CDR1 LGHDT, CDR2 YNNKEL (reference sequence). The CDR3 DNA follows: TGTGCCAGCAGCCAATCCAGGAAATCCTACGAGCAGTACTTC. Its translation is CASSQSRKSYEQYF.

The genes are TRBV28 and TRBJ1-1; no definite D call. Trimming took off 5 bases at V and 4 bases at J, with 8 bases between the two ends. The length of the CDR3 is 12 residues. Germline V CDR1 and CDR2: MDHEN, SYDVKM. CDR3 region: CASSLLRTEAFF. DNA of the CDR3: TGTGCCAGCAGTCTACTGCGCACTGAAGCTTTCTTT.